The 22 T cell receptor beta chains given below trace back to one sample, sequenced in a study of vaccination and CD4 T cells after COVID-19. No antigen has been identified for these receptors. The Oncomine TCR Beta short-read assay was applied to DNA of cultured CD4+ T cells. TCRdb re-called the PCR reads with MiXCR, one entry per CDR3 protein. This sample yields about 7,000 distinct CDR3 sequences, of which roughly 34% are seen a single time; approximately 23% belongs to the top ten. The treatment here: approximately 9-day PBMC culture with coronavirus spike peptide pools or control peptides (ViraFEST assay). Gathered ahead of the COVID-19 pandemic (2011-2018) were the CD4+ T cells of the unexposed donor. Material for sequencing was CD4+ T cells from blood, cultured in vitro. These receptors were collected from a human donor in good health.

This clonotype was found a few times. V is TRBV6-2 or TRBV6-3 and J is TRBJ1-6; D is undetermined. The V gene's germline CDR1 is MNHEY and CDR2 SVGEGT. Trimming cost V 6 bases and J 9 bases, with 12 bases left between them. This CDR3 spans 13 amino acids. The CDR3 sequence is CASRPGASSPLHF. The DNA for the CDR3 is TGTGCCAGCAGACCAGGCGCGAGTTCACCCCTCCACTTT.

In this sample, this clonotype turned up once. The rearrangement links TRBV27 to TRBJ1-1, with D unclear. V dropped 7 bases and J dropped 4 bases, with 10 bases sitting between them. Germline V gene lookup returns CDR1 MNHEY and CDR2 SMNVEV (reference sequence). The CDR3 loop spans 12 amino acids. The DNA of the CDR3 is TGTGCCAGCACTCTCGGGGTCACTGAAGCTTTCTTT. It specifies CASTLGVTEAFF.

This clonotype was detected only a few times. The chain is built from TRBV2 and TRBJ1-2; weak D call: TRBD1 (5 bases). The CDR3 contains 16 residues. V was clipped by 5 bases and J by 0 bases, with 16 bases between them. CDR1 and CDR2 from the germline V gene are SNHLY and FYNNEI. CDR3 in amino acids: CASSSRDGGSNYGYTF. In DNA, the CDR3 is TGTGCCAGCAGTTCACGGGACGGGGGTTCTAACTATGGCTACACCTTC.

In this sample, this clonotype is large (0.1 to 1%). V gene TRBV28 combines with J gene TRBJ1-2; D is unclear. Trimming cost V 3 bases and J 3 bases, with 5 bases left between them. CDR3 length: 12 amino acids. The V gene's germline CDR1 is MDHEN and CDR2 SYDVKM. The CDR3 reads CASSFMDYGYTF. The CDR3, as DNA: TGTGCCAGCAGTTTTATGGACTATGGCTACACCTTC.

This clonotype was seen a few times. The CDR3 sequence: CSAVGRDYEQYF. The CDR3 region has the DNA TGCAGTGCTGTCGGACGGGACTACGAGCAGTACTTC. The chain links TRBV20-1 to TRBJ2-7; D is perhaps TRBD2 (5 bases). Germline assignment: CDR1 DFQATT and CDR2 SNEGSKA (reference sequence). V lost 5 bases and J lost 3, with 11 bases in between. The CDR3 contains 12 residues.

The chain couples TRBV27 to TRBJ2-2; no firm D call. Trimming pared 7 bases from V and 1 base from J, leaving 13 bases between. Germline V gives CDR1 MNHEY, CDR2 SMNVEV (reference sequence). This CDR3 is built from 15 residues. CDR3 amino acids: CASKVYSGNTGELFF. In DNA form, the CDR3 reads TGTGCCAGCAAAGTATATTCCGGGAACACCGGGGAGCTGTTTTTT.

This clonotype occurred a few times. The chain links TRBV6-1 to TRBJ1-2, with D uncertain. The CDR3 spans 14 residues. Germline assignment: CDR1 MNHNS and CDR2 SASEGT. V lost 5 bases and J lost 0, with 10 bases in between. CDR3 bases: TGTGCCAGCAGTAACAGTCTTACTAACTATGGCTACACCTTC. Its translation is CASSNSLTNYGYTF.

The rearrangement links TRBV12-3 or TRBV12-4 to TRBJ1-5, with D maybe TRBD1 (5 bases). Trimming pared 3 bases from V and 1 base from J, leaving 10 bases between. This CDR3 has 15 residues. Here the CDR3 DNA reads TGTGCCAGCAGTTTTGGTGGGGCAAGCAATCAGCCCCAGCATTTT. Translated: CASSFGGASNQPQHF.

In DNA, the CDR3 is TGCGCCAGCAGTGGGGGACAGGGAGTCACTGAAGCTTTCTTT. The encoded protein is CASSGGQGVTEAFF. This chain links TRBV10-2 with TRBJ1-1; 9 nucleotides line up with TRBD1. CDR1 and CDR2 (germline): WSHSY, SAAADI. CDR3 size: 14 residues. J gave up 4 bases and V 4 bases, and 4 bases lay outside the gene matches.

To note about this clonotype: The junction shows a germline mismatch at one end, possibly a read error. The chain carries TRBV6-5 and TRBJ2-7; 9 bases match TRBD1. From germline, CDR1 is MNHEY and CDR2 SVGAGI. The CDR3 runs 14 residues. CDR3 sequence (DNA): TGTGCCGCAGTTCTGGGGACAGGGTCCTACGAGCGGTACTTC. Protein sequence: CAAVLGTGSYERYF.

The chain joins TRBV5-1 to TRBJ1-6; a weak D match, TRBD1 (5 bases). Germline CDR1 and CDR2: SGHRS and YFSETQ. Deletions cut 4 bases from V and 7 bases from J, with 15 bases between. This CDR3 is built from 15 residues. The CDR3 protein is CASSPQEGLNSPLHF. In nucleotides, the CDR3 is TGCGCCAGCAGCCCCCAGGAGGGGCTAAATTCACCCCTCCACTTT.

This rearrangement joins TRBV3-1 to TRBJ1-5; D perhaps matches TRBD1 (6 bases). Between the trimmed V and J ends, which lost 1 base and 5 bases, there was a span of 12 bases. CDR1 is LGHDT and CDR2 is YNNKEL in the germline V gene (reference sequence). The CDR3 spans 15 residues. The CDR3 DNA reads as TGTGCCAGCAGCCAAGTCACAGGGTCGGATCAGCCCCAGCATTTT. Amino acids: CASSQVTGSDQPQHF.

V is TRBV10-3 and J is TRBJ1-2; TRBD1 is a possible D gene (5 bases). The V gene's germline CDR1 is ENHRY and CDR2 SYGVKD. V lost 3 bases and J lost 5, with 13 bases in between. This CDR3 contains 14 residues. CDR3 residues: CAISEQVGPYGYTF. CDR3 in DNA: TGTGCCATCAGTGAACAGGTTGGGCCTTATGGCTACACCTTC.

The V and J genes are TRBV18 and TRBJ1-1; D is uncertain. The V end lost 1 base, the J end lost 1 base, and 10 bases lay between the germline ends. Germline CDR1 is KGHSH and CDR2 is LQKENI. The CDR3 contains 15 residues. CDR3 protein: CASSPQTRENTEAFF. CDR3 DNA sequence: TGTGCCAGCTCACCACAGACTAGGGAGAACACTGAAGCTTTCTTT. Variable domain in full (rest from reference TRBV18 and TRBJ1-1): NAGVMQNPRHLVRRRGQEARLRCSPMKGHSHVYWYRQLPEEGLKFMVYLQKENIIDESGMPKERFSAEFPKEGPSILRIQQVVRGDSAAYFCASSPQTRENTEAFFGQGTRLTVV.

This clonotype has only a few counts. This chain connects TRBV10-1 to TRBJ2-3; 9 positions match TRBD2. V lost 3 bases, J lost 1 base, and 2 bases stayed unmatched. Germline loops: CDR1 WNHNN, CDR2 SYGVQD (reference sequence). This CDR3 has 15 amino acids. CDR3 amino acids: CASSDPSGGTDTQYF. CDR3 nucleotides: TGCGCCAGCAGTGACCCTAGCGGGGGCACAGATACGCAGTATTTT.

This rearrangement joins TRBV27 to TRBJ1-1; D is ambiguous. Trimming took 2 bases from V and 6 from J, leaving 10 bases between them. CDR1 and CDR2 from the germline V gene are MNHEY and SMNVEV (reference sequence). CDR3 length: 13 residues. CDR3 coding DNA: TGTGCCAGCAGTTTACTACCATGGGCTGAAGCTTTCTTT. It encodes CASSLLPWAEAFF.

This clonotype was recorded a few times. V and J are TRBV2 and TRBJ2-5; 7 bases match TRBD1. The CDR3 totals 14 residues. The trim removed 6 bases at V and 7 bases at J, leaving 11 bases unmatched. The germline V gene has CDR1 SNHLY and CDR2 FYNNEI. The CDR3 is CASRRQGQWGTQYF. CDR3 coding DNA: TGTGCCAGCAGGAGACAGGGTCAGTGGGGGACCCAGTACTTC.

This clonotype has more than one count but fewer than ten. V gene TRBV2 combines with J gene TRBJ2-4, with 7 bases fitting TRBD2. The CDR3 loop spans 14 amino acids. Germline CDR1 SNHLY, CDR2 FYNNEI. Trimming removed 6 bases from V and 1 base from J; junction bases left unmatched: 3. The CDR3: CASRSGGAKNIQYF. The CDR3 DNA reads TGTGCCAGCAGGTCGGGGGGTGCCAAAAACATTCAGTACTTC.

The genes are TRBV7-9 and TRBJ2-3; 7 nucleotides align to TRBD2. The CDR3 spans 16 residues. The trim removed 3 bases at V and 2 bases at J, leaving 8 bases unmatched. Germline V lookup: CDR1 SEHNR, CDR2 FQNEAQ (reference sequence). The CDR3: CASSLEGRGDTDTQYF. CDR3 coding DNA: TGTGCCAGCAGCTTGGAGGGGAGGGGAGACACAGATACGCAGTATTTT.

The rearrangement uses TRBV7-7 and TRBJ1-1; 11 bases match TRBD1. V gave up 5 bases and J gave up 11 bases; unmatched junction bases: 13. This CDR3 is built from 15 residues. CDR1 is SSHAT and CDR2 is FNYEAQ in the germline V gene (reference sequence). The chain's CDR3 is CASSPPGQGVSQAFF. CDR3 bases: TGTGCCAGCAGCCCGCCGGGACAGGGGGTTAGTCAGGCTTTCTTT.

This chain uses TRBV6-1 with TRBJ2-1; 10 bases match TRBD2. The germline V gene encodes CDR1 MNHNS and CDR2 SASEGT. The CDR3 loop spans 15 amino acids. The V segment lost 6 bases and the J segment 7 bases; nucleotides outside the gene matches: 9. The CDR3 sequence is CASRNLAGAPNEQFF. Here the CDR3 DNA reads TGTGCCAGCAGAAATCTAGCGGGGGCACCTAATGAGCAGTTCTTC.

The rearrangement joins TRBV19 to TRBJ2-2; 8 bases map to TRBD1. CDR1 and CDR2 from the germline V gene are LNHDA and SQIVND (reference sequence). The V and J ends lost 6 bases and 3 bases, in that order; junction bases with no gene match: 3. CDR3 size: 14 residues. For the CDR3, the DNA is TGTGCCAGTAGGACAGGGGTGCACACCGGGGAGCTGTTTTTT. It yields the protein CASRTGVHTGELFF.